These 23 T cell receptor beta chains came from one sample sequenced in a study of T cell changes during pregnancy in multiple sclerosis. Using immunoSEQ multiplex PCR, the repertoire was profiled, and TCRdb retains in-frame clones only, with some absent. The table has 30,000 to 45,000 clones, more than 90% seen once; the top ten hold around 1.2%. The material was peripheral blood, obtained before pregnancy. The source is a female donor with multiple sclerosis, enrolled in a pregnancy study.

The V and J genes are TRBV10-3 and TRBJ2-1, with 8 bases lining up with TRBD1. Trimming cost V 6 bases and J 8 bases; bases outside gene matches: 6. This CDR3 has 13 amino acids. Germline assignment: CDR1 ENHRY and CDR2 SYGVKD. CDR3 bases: TGTGCCATCAGCACGACAGGGGATCATGAGCAGTTCTTC. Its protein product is CAISTTGDHEQFF.

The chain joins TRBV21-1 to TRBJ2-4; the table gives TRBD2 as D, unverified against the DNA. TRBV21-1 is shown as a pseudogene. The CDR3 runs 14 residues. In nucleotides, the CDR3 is TGTGCCAGCAGCAAAGCCGGGACTAGCAACATTCAGTACTTC. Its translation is CASSKAGTSNIQYF.

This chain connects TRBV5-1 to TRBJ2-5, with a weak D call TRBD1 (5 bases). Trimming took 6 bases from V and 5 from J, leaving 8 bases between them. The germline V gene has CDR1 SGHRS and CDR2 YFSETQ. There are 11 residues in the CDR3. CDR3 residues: CASTDTETQYF. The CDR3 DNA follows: TGCGCCAGCACGGACACCGAGACCCAGTACTTC.

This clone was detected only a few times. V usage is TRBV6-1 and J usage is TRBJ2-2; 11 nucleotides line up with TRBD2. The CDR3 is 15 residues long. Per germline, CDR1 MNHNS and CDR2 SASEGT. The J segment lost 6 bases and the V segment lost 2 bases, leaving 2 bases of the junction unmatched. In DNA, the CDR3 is TGTGCCAGCAGTGAAACTAGCGGGAGTGCCGGGGAGCTGTTTTTT. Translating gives CASSETSGSAGELFF.

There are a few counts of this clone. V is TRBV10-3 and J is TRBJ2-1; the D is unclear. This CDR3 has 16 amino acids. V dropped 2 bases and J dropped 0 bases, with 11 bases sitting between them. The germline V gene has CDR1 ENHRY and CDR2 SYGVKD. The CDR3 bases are TGTGCCATCAGTGAGCCAACGAAGAGCTCCTACAATGAGCAGTTCTTC. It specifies CAISEPTKSSYNEQFF.

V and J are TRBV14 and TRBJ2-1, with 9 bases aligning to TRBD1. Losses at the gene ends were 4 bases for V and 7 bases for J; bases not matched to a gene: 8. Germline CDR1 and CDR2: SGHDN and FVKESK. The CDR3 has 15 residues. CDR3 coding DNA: TGTGCCAGCAGCCTAAGGACAGGGGCACAAAATGAGCAGTTCTTC. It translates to CASSLRTGAQNEQFF.

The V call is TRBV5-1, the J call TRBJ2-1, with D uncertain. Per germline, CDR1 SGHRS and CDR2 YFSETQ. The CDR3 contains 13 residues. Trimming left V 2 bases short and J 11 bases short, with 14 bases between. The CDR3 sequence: CASSFNGGSQQFF. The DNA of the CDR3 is TGCGCCAGCAGCTTCAACGGCGGTAGTCAGCAGTTCTTC.

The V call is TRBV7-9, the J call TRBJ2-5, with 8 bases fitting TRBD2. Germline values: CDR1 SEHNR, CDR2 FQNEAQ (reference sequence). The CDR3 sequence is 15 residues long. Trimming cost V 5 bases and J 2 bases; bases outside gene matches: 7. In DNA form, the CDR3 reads TGTGCCAGCAGCCGGCCGGGAGGGGATCAAGAGACCCAGTACTTC. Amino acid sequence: CASSRPGGDQETQYF.

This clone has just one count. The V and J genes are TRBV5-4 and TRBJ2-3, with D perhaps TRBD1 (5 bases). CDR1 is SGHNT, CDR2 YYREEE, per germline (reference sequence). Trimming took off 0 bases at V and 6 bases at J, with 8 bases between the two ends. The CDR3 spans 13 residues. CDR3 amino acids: CASSLAGRDTQYF. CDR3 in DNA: TGTGCCAGCAGCTTGGCAGGGCGGGATACGCAGTATTTT. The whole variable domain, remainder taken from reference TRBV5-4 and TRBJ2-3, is ETGVTQSPTHLIKTRGQQVTLRCSSQSGHNTVSWYQQALGQGPQFIFQYYREEENGRGNFPPRFSGLQFPNYSSELNVNALELDDSALYLCASSLAGRDTQYFGPGTRLTVL.

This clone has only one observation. The DNA for the CDR3 is TGTGCCAGCAGTATGGACAGGTGGAATGAAAAACTGTTTTTT. Its protein product is CASSMDRWNEKLFF. The chain combines TRBV5-5 with TRBJ1-4, with TRBD1 matching 7 bases. The V and J ends lost 5 bases and 5 bases, in that order; junction bases with no gene match: 6. This CDR3 contains 14 residues. Germline V gene lookup returns CDR1 SGHKS and CDR2 YYEKEE (reference sequence).

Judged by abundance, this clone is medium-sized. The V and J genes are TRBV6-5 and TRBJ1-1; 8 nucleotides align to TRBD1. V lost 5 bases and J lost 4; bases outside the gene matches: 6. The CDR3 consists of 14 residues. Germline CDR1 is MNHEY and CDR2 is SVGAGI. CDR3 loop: CASSPGQGVTEAFF. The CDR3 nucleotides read TGTGCCAGCAGTCCCGGACAGGGTGTCACTGAAGCTTTCTTT.

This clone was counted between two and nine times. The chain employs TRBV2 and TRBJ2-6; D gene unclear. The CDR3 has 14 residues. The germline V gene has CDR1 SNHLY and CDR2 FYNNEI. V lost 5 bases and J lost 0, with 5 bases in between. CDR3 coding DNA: TGTGCCAGCAGTCCCAGCTCTGGGGCCAACGTCCTGACTTTC. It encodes CASSPSSGANVLTF.

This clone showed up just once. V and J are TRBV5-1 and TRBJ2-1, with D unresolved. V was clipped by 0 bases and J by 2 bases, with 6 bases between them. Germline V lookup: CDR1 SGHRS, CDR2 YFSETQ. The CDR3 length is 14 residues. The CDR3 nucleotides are TGCGCCAGCAGCTTGGACAGTACCTACAATGAGCAGTTCTTC. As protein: CASSLDSTYNEQFF.

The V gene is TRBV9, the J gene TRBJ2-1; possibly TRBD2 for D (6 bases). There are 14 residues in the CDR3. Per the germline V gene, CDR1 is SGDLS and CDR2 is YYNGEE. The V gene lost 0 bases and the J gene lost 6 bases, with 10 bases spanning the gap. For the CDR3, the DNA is TGTGCCAGCAGCGTAGAAGGGACTCCCAATGAGCAGTTCTTC. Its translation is CASSVEGTPNEQFF.

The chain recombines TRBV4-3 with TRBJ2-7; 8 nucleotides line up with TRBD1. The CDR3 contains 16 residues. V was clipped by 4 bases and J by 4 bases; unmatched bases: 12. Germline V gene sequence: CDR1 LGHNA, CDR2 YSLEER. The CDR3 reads CASSPQGAGRAYEQYF. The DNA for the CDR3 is TGCGCCAGCAGCCCCCAGGGGGCCGGGAGAGCTTACGAGCAGTACTTC.

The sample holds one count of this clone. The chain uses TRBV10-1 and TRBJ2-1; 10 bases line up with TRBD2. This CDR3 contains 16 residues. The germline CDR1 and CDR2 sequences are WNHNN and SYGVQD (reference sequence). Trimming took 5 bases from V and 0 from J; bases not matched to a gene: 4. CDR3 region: CASSRVAGGSYNEQFF. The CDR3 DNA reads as TGCGCCAGCAGTAGGGTAGCGGGAGGCTCCTACAATGAGCAGTTCTTC.

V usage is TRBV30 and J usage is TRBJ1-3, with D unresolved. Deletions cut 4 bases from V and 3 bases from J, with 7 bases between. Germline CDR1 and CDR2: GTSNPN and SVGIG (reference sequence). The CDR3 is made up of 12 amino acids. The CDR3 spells CAWTESGNTIYF. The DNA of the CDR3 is TGTGCCTGGACCGAGAGTGGAAACACCATATATTTT.

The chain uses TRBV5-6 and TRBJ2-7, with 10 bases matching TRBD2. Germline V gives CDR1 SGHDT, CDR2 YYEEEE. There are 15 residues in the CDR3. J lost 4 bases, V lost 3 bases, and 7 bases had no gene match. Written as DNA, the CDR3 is TGTGCCAGCAGCTGGGCTAGCGGGAGCGGGTACGAGCAGTACTTC. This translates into CASSWASGSGYEQYF.

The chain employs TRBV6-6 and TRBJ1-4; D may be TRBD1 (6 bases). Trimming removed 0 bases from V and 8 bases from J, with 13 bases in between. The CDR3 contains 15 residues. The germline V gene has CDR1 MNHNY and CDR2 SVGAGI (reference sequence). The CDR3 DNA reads TGTGCCAGCAGTTACTCGGGGGCTAAGGAAGAAAAACTGTTTTTT. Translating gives CASSYSGAKEEKLFF.

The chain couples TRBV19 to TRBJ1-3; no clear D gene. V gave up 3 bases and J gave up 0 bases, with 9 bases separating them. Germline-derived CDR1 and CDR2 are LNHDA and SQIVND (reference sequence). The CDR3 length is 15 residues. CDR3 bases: TGTGCCAGTAGTATGACAAGTGACTCTGGAAACACCATATATTTT. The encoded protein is CASSMTSDSGNTIYF.

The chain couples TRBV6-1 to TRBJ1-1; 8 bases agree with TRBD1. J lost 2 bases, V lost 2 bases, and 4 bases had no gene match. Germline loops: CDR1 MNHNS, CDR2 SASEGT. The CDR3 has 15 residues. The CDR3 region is CASSESQGANTEAFF. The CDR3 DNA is TGTGCCAGCAGTGAATCGCAGGGGGCTAACACTGAAGCTTTCTTT.

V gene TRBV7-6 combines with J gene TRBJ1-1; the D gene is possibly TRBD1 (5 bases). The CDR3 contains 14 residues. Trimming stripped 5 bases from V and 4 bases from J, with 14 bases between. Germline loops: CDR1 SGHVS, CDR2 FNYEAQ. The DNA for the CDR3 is TGTGCCAGCAGCCCAGGTGGGGGAGGCACTGAAGCTTTCTTT. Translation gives CASSPGGGGTEAFF.

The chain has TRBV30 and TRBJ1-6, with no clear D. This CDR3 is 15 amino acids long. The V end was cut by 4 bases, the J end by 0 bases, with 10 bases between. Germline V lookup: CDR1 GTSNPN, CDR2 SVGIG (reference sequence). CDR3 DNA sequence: TGTGCCTGGAAAGGAGGAAGCTCCTATAATTCACCCCTCCACTTT. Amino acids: CAWKGGSSYNSPLHF.